This TCR beta chain was obtained from a study of PD-1 blockade in classical Hodgkin lymphoma. Concerning this clone: The antigen is undetermined.

All patients relapsed after autologous stem cell transplantation, and brentuximab vedotin exposure varied. Complete response, partial response or progressive disease made up the best responses. Study-wide points: Reports described newly diagnosed patients as having lower baseline TCR diversity than healthy donors. Patients excluded were those beginning nivolumab under 1 year after ASCT. CD4+ TCR diversity, unlike CD8+, climbed significantly by C4D1.

V shed 4 bases and J shed 3 bases, with 10 bases lying between them. This CDR3 comprises 13 residues. CDR1 and CDR2 (germline): SGHTA, FQGTGA. Generated by immunoSEQ multiplex PCR, the TCRdb table keeps only in-frame clones and is missing some. Of about 13,000 clones listed, about 93% are singletons. This sequence joins TRBV7-3 and TRBJ2-7; D gene unclear. Specimen: peripheral blood mononuclear cells (PBMCs), collected at baseline. The TCR comes from a human donor with classical Hodgkin lymphoma. Written as DNA, the CDR3 is TGTGCCAGCAGCTATTACCCCGGCTACGAGCAGTACTTC. Translated: CASSYYPGYEQYF. Full variable domain (outside the CDR3, taken from reference TRBV7-3 and TRBJ2-7): GAGVSQTPSNKVTEKGKYVELRCDPISGHTALYWYRQSLGQGPEFLIYFQGTGAADDSGLPNDRFFAVRPEGSVSTLKIQRTERGDSAVYLCASSYYPGYEQYFGPGTRLTVT.